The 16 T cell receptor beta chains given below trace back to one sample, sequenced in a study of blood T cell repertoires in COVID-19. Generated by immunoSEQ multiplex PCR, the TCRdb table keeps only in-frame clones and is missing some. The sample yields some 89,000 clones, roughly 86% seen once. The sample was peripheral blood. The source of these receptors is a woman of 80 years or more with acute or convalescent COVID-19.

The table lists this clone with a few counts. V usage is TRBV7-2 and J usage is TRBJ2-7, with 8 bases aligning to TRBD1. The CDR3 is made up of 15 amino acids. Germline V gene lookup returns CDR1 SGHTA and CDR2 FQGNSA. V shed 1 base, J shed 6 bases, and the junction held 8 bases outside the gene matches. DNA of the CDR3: TGTGCCAGCAGCTTAGGGCCGGGACAGGTCGTCGAGCAGTACTTC. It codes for CASSLGPGQVVEQYF.

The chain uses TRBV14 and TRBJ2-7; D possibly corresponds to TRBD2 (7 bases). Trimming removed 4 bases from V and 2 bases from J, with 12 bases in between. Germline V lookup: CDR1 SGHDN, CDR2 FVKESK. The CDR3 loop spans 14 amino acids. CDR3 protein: CASSRAGAPYEQYF. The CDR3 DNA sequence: TGTGCCAGCAGCCGTGCGGGGGCCCCCTACGAGCAGTACTTC.

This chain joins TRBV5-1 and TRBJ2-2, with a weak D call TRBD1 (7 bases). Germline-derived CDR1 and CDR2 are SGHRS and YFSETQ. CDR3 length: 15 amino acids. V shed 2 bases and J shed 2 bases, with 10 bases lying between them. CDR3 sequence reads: CASSFQGGNTGELFF. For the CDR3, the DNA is TGCGCCAGCAGCTTTCAGGGGGGAAACACCGGGGAGCTGTTTTTT.

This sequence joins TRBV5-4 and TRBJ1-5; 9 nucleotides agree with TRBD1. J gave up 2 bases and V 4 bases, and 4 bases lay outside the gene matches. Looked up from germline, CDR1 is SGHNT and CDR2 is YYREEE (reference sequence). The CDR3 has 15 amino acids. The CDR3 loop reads CASSPDRGGNQPQHF. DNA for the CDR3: TGTGCCAGCAGCCCGGACAGGGGAGGCAATCAGCCCCAGCATTTT.

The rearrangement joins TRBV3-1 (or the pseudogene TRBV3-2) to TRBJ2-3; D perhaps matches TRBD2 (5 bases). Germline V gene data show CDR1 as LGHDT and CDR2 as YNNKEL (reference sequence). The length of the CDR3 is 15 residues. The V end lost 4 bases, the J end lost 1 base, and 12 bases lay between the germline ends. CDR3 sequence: CASSLDWARTDTQYF. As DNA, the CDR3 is TGTGCCAGCAGCCTGGACTGGGCCCGCACAGATACGCAGTATTTT.

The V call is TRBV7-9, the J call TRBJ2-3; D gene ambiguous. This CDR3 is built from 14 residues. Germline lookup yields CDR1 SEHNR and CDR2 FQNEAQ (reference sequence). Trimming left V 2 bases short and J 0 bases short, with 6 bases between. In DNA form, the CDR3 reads TGTGCCAGCAGCTTATCCCTCAGCACAGATACGCAGTATTTT. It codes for CASSLSLSTDTQYF. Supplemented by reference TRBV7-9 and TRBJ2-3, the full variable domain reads DTGVSQNPRHKITKRGQNVTFRCDPISEHNRLYWYRQTLGQGPEFLTYFQNEAQLEKSRLLSDRFSAERPKGSFSTLEIQRTEQGDSAMYLCASSLSLSTDTQYFGPGTRLTVL.

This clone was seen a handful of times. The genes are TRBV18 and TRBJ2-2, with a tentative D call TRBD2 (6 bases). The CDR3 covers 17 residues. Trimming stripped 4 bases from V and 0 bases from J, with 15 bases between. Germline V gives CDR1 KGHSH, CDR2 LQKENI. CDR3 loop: CASSQRGTGANTGELFF. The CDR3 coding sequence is TGTGCCAGCTCACAACGGGGGACGGGAGCGAACACCGGGGAGCTGTTTTTT.

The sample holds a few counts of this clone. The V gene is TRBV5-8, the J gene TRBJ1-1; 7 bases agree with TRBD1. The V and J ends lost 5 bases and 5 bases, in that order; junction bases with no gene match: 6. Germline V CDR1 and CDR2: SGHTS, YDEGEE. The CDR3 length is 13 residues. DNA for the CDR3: TGTGCCAGCAGATACAGGGGAGAAACTGAAGCTTTCTTT. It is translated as CASRYRGETEAFF.

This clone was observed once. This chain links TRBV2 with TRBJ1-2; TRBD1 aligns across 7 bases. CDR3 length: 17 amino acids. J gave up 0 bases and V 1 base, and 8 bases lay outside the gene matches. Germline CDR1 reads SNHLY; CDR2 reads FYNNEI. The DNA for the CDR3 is TGTGCCAGCAGTGAAGTTGGGGACAGAGGAGCTAACTATGGCTACACCTTC. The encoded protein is CASSEVGDRGANYGYTF. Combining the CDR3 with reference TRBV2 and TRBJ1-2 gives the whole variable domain EPEVTQTPSHQVTQMGQEVILRCVPISNHLYFYWYRQILGQKVEFLVSFYNNEISEKSEIFDDQFSVERPDGSNFTLKIRSTKLEDSAMYFCASSEVGDRGANYGYTFGSGTRLTVV.

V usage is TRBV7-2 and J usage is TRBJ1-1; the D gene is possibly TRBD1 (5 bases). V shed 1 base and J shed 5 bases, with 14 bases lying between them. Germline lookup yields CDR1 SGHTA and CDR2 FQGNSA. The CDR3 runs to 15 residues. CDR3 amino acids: CASSLGSTGGTEAFF. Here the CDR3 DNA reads TGTGCCAGCAGCTTAGGGTCGACTGGGGGGACTGAAGCTTTCTTT.

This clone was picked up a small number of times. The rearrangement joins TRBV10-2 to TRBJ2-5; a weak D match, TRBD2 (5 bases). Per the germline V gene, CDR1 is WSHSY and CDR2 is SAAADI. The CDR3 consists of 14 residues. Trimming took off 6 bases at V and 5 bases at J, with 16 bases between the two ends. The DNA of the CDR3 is TGCGCCAGCAGAGGAGGTGACTTGAGGGAGACCCAGTACTTC. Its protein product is CASRGGDLRETQYF.

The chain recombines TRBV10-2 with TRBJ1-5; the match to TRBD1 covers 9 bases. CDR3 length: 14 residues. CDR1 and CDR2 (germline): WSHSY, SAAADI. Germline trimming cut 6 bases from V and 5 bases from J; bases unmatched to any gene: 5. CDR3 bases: TGCGCCAGCAGGCCGACAGGGGGGCATCAGCCCCAGCATTTT. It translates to CASRPTGGHQPQHF.

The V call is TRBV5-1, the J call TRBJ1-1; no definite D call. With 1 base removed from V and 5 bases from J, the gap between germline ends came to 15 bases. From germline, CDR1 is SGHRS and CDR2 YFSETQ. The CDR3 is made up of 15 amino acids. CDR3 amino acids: CASSLQDSDPTEAFF. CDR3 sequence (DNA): TGCGCCAGCAGCTTGCAGGATAGCGATCCAACTGAAGCTTTCTTT.

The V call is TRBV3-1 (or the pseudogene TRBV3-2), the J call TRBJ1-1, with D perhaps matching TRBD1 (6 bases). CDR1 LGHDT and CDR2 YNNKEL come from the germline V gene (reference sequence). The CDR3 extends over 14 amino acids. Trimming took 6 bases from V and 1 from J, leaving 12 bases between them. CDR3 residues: CASSQGIENTEAFF. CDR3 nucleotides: TGTGCCAGCAGTCAGGGGATTGAGAACACTGAAGCTTTCTTT.

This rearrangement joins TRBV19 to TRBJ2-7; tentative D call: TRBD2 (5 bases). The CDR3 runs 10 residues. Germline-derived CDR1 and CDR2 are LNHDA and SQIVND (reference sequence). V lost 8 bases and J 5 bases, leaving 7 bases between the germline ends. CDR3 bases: TGTGCCAGTGCGGAGGACGAGCAGTACTTC. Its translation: CASAEDEQYF.

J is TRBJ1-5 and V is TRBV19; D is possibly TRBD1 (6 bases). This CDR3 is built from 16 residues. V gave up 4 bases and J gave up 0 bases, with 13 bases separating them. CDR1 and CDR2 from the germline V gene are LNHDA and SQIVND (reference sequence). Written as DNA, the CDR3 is TGTGCCAGTAGTAGGGCAGGGGTTTATAGCAATCAGCCCCAGCATTTT. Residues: CASSRAGVYSNQPQHF.